A selection of T cell receptor beta chains follows, all from one sample in a study of technical replicates of blood from several donors. This table comes from immunoSEQ multiplex PCR, and its TCRdb copy is limited to in-frame clones, with some not included. The table lists approximately 50,000 clones, just over 85% of them singletons, with 5.6% in the top ten. Sequences were obtained from PBMCs. The source is a human donor in good health. Some clones in this sample may be carry-over from other donors' samples. The CDR3 runs from the conserved cysteine through the conserved F or W. D genes are given only for firm matches. The size field is filled for only some rows; it gives once, few, many or a size class.

d_call	v_call	clone_size	j_call	cdr3_nt	cdr3_aa
TRBD2	TRBV4-3	-	TRBJ2-1	TGCGCCAGCAGCCAAGATACTAGCGTCCCTCTTTACAATGAGCAGTTCTTC	CASSQDTSVPLYNEQFF
-	TRBV2	-	TRBJ1-4	TGTGCCAGCAGTGAGACAAGGATTCATAATGAAAAACTGTTTTTT	CASSETRIHNEKLFF
-	TRBV29-1	few	TRBJ2-2	TGCAGCGTAGGGTCCCCCGGAGCGGGTACCGGGGAGCTGTTTTTT	CSVGSPGAGTGELFF
-	TRBV29-1	-	TRBJ1-3	TGCAGCGCGGGAACCTCTGGAAACACCATATATTTT	CSAGTSGNTIYF
-	TRBV9	-	TRBJ2-3	TGTGCCAGCAGCGTAGAGGGGCGCGGATACACAGATACGCAGTATTTT	CASSVEGRGYTDTQYF
TRBD2	TRBV19	-	TRBJ2-1	TGTGCCAGTAGTATAGACGTCGGAGCGGGAGCCTACAATGAGCAGTTCTTC	CASSIDVGAGAYNEQFF
TRBD2	TRBV7-7	-	TRBJ2-3	TGTGCCAGCAGCTTAAGTGGGGGGGATAAGGATACGCAGTATTTT	CASSLSGGDKDTQYF
TRBD1	TRBV6-5	once	TRBJ1-2	TGTGCCAGCAGCGGACAGGGGAAATGGATCTATGGCTACACCTTC	CASSGQGKWIYGYTF
-	TRBV11-1	once	TRBJ1-6	TGTGCCAGCAGCGATTATGGGCAGAAGATGAATTCACCCCTCCACTTT	CASSDYGQKMNSPLHF
TRBD1	TRBV27	-	TRBJ1-6	TGTGCCAGCAGTTTTAGGGGACAGGGCCGAGGCCATTCACCCCTCCACTTT	CASSFRGQGRGHSPLHF
TRBD1	TRBV5-6	-	TRBJ1-1	TGTGCCAGCAGCTGGGGCGTTTTGACAGGGTCGAACACTGAAGCTTTCTTT	CASSWGVLTGSNTEAFF
TRBD1	TRBV4-1	-	TRBJ1-5	TGCGCCAGCAGCCAAGGACAGGGGGCATTTCAGCCCCAGCATTTT	CASSQGQGAFQPQHF
TRBD2	TRBV7-2	-	TRBJ2-2	TGTGCCAGCAGCTTGACGGGGGGGCACACCGGGGAGCTGTTTTTT	CASSLTGGHTGELFF
-	TRBV7-8	-	TRBJ2-4	TGTGCCAGCAGCTTATTTGGTCGGGAAGCCAAAAACATTCAGTACTTC	CASSLFGREAKNIQYF
TRBD1	TRBV11-2	-	TRBJ2-7	TGTGCCAGCAGAGGACAGGGACTTTCCTACGAGCAGTACTTC	CASRGQGLSYEQYF
-	TRBV9	-	TRBJ2-5	TGTGCCAGCAGCTCAGGGGGGCGGGAGACCCAGTACTTC	CASSSGGRETQYF
TRBD1	TRBV9	once	TRBJ2-7	TGTGCCAGCAGCGTAAGTGGGACAGGGAGAAACGAGCAGTACTTC	CASSVSGTGRNEQYF
TRBD2	TRBV9	-	TRBJ2-7	TGTGCCAGCAACCGGGGGGGCGAGAGGGGGGTCTACGAGCAGTACTTC	CASNRGGERGVYEQYF
-	TRBV11-2	few	TRBJ1-4	TGTGCCAGCGGGGCGGATGAAAAACTGTTTTTT	CASGADEKLFF
TRBD2	TRBV5-1	-	TRBJ2-2	TGCGCCAGTTCCGGGACTAGCGGGACGAACACCGGGGAGCTGTTTTTT	CASSGTSGTNTGELFF
TRBD1	TRBV18	-	TRBJ1-6	TGTGCCAGCTCACAAACCCGCGCACAGGGGGCAGGGAATTCACCCCTCCACTTT	CASSQTRAQGAGNSPLHF
-	TRBV30	-	TRBJ1-2	TGTGCCTGGAGTGTACAGAACGTGGATGGCTACACCTTC	CAWSVQNVDGYTF
-	TRBV6-5	-	TRBJ1-1	TGTGCCAGCACCATTATGGGAGGGAACACTGAAGCTTTCTTT	CASTIMGGNTEAFF
TRBD2	TRBV15	-	TRBJ2-4	TGTGCCACCAGCAGAGCTAGCGGCGAGAACATTCAGTACTTC	CATSRASGENIQYF
TRBD1	TRBV6-1	-	TRBJ2-7	TGTGCCAGCAGTTCCCGGGACAGGGGTTCCTACGAGCAGTACTTC	CASSSRDRGSYEQYF
-	TRBV10-3	-	TRBJ1-2	TGTGCCATCAGCGGGACTTTTGGCTACACCTTC	CAISGTFGYTF
TRBD1	TRBV6-5	-	TRBJ1-1	TGTGCCAGCAGTCTCCGACAGGGAAACACTGAAGCTTTCTTT	CASSLRQGNTEAFF
TRBD1	TRBV9	-	TRBJ2-7	TGTGCCAGCAGCGTAGCTACGGGACAGGGCTCCGAGCAGTACTTC	CASSVATGQGSEQYF